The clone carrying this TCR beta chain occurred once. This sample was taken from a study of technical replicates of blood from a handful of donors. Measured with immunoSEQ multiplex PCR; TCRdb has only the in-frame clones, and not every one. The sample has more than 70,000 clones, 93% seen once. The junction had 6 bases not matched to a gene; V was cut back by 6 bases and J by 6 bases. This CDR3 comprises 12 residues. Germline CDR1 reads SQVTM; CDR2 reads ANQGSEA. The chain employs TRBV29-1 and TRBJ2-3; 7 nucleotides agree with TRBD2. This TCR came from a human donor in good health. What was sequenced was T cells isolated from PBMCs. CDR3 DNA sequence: TGCAGCGTCCCCCGGGGGGACGATACGCAGTATTTT. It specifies CSVPRGDDTQYF.